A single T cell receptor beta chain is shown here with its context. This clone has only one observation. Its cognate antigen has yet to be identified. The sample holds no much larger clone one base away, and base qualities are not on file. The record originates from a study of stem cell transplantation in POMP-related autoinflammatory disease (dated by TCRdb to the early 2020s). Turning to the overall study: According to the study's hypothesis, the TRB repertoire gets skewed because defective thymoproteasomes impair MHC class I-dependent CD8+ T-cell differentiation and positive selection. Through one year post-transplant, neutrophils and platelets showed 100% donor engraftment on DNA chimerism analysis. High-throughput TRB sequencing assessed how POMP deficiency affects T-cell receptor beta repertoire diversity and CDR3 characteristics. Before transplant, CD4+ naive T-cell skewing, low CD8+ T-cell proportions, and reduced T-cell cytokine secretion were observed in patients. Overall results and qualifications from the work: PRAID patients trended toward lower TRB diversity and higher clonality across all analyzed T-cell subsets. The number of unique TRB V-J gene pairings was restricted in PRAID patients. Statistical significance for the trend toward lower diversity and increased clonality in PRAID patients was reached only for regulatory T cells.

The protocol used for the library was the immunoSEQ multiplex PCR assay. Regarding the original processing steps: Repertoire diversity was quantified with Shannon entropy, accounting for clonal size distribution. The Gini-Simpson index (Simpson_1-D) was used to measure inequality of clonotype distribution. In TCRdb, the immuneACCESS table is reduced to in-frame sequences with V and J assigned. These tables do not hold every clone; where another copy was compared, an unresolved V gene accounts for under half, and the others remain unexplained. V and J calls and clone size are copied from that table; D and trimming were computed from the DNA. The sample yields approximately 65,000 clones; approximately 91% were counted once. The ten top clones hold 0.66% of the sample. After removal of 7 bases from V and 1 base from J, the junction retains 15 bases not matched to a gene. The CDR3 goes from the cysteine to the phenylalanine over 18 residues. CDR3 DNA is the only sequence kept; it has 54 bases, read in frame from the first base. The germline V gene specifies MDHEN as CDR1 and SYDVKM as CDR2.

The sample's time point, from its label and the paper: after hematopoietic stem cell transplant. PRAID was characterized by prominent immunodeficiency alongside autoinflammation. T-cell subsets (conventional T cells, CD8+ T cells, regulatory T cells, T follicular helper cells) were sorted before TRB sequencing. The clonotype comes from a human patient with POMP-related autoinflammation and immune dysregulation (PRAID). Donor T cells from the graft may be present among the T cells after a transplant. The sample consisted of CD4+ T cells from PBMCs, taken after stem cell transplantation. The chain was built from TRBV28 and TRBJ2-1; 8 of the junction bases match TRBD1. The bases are TGTGCCAGCACCGTAGACAGGGGAGAAGGAAGTTCCTACAATGAGCAGTTCTTC. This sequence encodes CASTVDRGEGSSYNEQFF.